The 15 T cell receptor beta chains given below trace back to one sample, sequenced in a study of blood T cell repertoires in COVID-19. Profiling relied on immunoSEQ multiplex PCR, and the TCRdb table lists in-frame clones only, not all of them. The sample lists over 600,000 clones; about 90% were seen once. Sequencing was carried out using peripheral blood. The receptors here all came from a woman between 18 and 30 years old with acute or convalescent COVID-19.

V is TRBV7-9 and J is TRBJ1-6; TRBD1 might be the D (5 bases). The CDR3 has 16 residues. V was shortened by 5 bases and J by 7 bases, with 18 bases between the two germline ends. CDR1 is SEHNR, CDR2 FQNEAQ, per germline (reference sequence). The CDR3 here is CASSPMPRDLNSPLHF. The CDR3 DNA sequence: TGTGCCAGCAGCCCTATGCCTCGGGACTTAAATTCACCCCTCCACTTT.

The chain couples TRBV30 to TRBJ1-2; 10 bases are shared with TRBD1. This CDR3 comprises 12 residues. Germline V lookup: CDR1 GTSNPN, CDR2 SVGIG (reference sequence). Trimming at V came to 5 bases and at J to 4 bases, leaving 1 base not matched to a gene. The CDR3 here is CAWGQGVYGYTF. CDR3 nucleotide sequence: TGTGCCTGGGGACAGGGGGTCTATGGCTACACCTTC.

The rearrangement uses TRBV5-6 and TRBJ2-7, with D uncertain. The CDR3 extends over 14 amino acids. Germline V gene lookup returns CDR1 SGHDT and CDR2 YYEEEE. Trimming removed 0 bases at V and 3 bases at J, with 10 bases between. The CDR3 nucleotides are TGTGCCAGCAGCTTGGGTGGGCCCTTCTACGAGCAGTACTTC. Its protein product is CASSLGGPFYEQYF. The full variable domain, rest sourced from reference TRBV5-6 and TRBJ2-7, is DAGVTQSPTHLIKTRGQQVTLRCSPKSGHDTVSWYQQALGQGPQFIFQYYEEEERQRGNFPDRFSGHQFPNYSSELNVNALLLGDSALYLCASSLGGPFYEQYFGPGTRLTVT.

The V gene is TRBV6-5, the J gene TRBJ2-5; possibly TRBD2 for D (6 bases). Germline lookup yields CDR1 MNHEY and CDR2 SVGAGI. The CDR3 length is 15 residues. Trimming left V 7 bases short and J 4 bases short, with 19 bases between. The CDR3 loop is CASTVRRQEGETQYF. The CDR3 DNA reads TGTGCCAGCACCGTCCGGCGGCAGGAGGGAGAGACCCAGTACTTC.

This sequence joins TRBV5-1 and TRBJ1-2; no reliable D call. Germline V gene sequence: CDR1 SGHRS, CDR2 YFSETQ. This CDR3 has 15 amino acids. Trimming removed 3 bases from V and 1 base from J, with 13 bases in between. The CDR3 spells CASSSARSNNYGYTF. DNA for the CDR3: TGCGCCAGCAGCTCCGCGCGGTCAAATAACTATGGCTACACCTTC.

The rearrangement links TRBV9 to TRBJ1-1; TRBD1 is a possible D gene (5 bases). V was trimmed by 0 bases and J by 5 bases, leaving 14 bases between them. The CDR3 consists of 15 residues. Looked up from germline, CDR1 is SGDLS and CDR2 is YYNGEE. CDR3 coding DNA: TGTGCCAGCAGCGTAGTGGCAGGGAGGTGGACTGAAGCTTTCTTT. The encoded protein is CASSVVAGRWTEAFF.

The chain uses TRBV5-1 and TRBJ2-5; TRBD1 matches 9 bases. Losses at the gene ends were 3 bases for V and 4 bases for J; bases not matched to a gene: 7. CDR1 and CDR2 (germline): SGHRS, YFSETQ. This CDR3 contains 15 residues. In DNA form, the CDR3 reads TGCGCCAGCAGCTCGGCCGGGACAGGGAGAGAGACCCAGTACTTC. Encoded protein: CASSSAGTGRETQYF.

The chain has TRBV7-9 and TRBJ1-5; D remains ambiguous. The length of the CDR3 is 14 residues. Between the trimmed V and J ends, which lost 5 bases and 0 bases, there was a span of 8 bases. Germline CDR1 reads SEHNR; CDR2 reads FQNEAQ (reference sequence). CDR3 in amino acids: CASSPVDSNQPQHF. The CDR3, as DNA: TGTGCCAGCAGCCCGGTTGATAGCAATCAGCCCCAGCATTTT.

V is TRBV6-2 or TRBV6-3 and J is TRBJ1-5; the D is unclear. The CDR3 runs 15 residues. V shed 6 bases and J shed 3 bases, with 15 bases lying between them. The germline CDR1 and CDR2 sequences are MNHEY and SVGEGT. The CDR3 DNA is TGTGCCAGCAGACCTGATCTCGGAGCCAATCAGCCCCAGCATTTT. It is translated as CASRPDLGANQPQHF.

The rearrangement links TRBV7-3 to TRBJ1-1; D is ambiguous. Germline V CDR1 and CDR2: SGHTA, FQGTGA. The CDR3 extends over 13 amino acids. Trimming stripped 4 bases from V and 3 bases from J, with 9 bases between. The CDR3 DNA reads TGTGCCAGCAGCTGGGGAGATTACACTGAAGCTTTCTTT. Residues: CASSWGDYTEAFF.

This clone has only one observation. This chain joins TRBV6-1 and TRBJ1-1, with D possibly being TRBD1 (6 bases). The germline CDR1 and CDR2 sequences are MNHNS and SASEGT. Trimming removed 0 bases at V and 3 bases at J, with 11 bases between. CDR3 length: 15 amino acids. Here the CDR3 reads CASSEALYRDTEAFF. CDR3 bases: TGTGCCAGCAGTGAAGCGCTCTACAGGGACACTGAAGCTTTCTTT.

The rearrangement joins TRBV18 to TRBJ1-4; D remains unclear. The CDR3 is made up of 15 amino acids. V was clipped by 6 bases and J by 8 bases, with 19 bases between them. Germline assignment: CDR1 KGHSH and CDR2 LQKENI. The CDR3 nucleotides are TGTGCCAGCTCTCCTACCGAGGCCTCGAGGGAAAAACTGTTTTTT. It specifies CASSPTEASREKLFF.

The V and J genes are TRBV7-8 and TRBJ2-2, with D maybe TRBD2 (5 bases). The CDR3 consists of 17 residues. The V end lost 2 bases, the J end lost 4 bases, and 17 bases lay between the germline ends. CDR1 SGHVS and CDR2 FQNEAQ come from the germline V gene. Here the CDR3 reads CASSLFLRARGTGELFF. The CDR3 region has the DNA TGTGCCAGCAGCTTATTTTTGAGGGCTCGGGGCACCGGGGAGCTGTTTTTT.

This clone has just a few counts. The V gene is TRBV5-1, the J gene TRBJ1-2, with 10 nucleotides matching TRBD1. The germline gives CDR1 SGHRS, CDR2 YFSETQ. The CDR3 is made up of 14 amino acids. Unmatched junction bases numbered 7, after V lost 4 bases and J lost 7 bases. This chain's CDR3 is CASSTGTGVGGYTF. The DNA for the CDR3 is TGCGCCAGCAGCACCGGGACAGGGGTGGGTGGCTACACCTTC.

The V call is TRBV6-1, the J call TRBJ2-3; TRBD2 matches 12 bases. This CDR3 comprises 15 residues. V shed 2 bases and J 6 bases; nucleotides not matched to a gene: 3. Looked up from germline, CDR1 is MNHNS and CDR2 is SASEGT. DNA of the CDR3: TGTGCCAGCAGTGAAAAGCTAGCGGGGGGGGATACGCAGTATTTT. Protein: CASSEKLAGGDTQYF.